This TCR beta chain was recorded in a study (dated by TCRdb to about 2015). With regard to the full study: The study set out to test whether tumor-infiltrating Tregs in breast cancer get recruited from blood Tregs or are instead converted in situ from other CD4+ T cell subsets.

Full-length TCR variable regions were amplified by 5' RACE PCR with constant-region reverse primers, followed by semi-nested PCR with Nested Universal Primer A. The ReliaPrep RNA Cell Miniprep System was used to extract total RNA, which was then reverse transcribed into 5'RACE-ready cDNA with the SMARTer RACE 5'/3' Kit. Full-length TCR alpha and beta libraries were barcoded with multiplex adaptors and sequenced on an Illumina MiSeq. As for how the authors treated the data: Sequencing data were pooled across the five patients for each of nine subset-tissue groups and compared by unsupervised clustering of TCR gene usage. The Morisita-Horn index, with shared sequences weighted by their contribution to each repertoire, was used to calculate repertoire similarity. TCRdb reanalyzed the raw reads on its own, using fastp at Q25 for trimming and MiXCR for clone calling, and kept in-frame beta chains. Entries that share a CDR3 protein sequence are merged under the most common genes and DNA. In this record, the V and J calls reflect TCRdb's handling and not the investigators' own analysis. The table for this sample lists about 50,000 distinct CDR3 sequences; 28% of them were counted only once. The ten largest make up 2% to 2.5% of the sample.

Ten or more counts support this clonotype. What antigen it recognizes has not been identified. No quality values exist for individual bases; no much larger clone is one base distant. Overall study results and their limits: The greatest overlap of tumor-infiltrating Treg TCR alpha and beta sequences was with tumor naive CD4+ T cells, followed next by blood naive CD4+ T cells. In terms of TCR gene usage, tumor memory CD4+ T cells clustered together with blood and lymph node memory CD4+ cells, as well as with lymph node naive CD4+ cells. Validation in the larger cohort was restricted to a single TCR beta V-J rearrangement rather than whole repertoires.

Naive CD4+ T cells were purified with the Miltenyi Naive CD4+ T Cell Isolation kit, with Tregs depleted using CD25 microbeads. Tregs, naive and memory CD4+ T cells from tumor, blood and ipsilateral draining lymph nodes of a handful of breast cancer patients underwent full-length TCR alpha and beta sequencing. Mononuclear cells from lymph nodes or roughly 50 ml of peripheral blood were isolated by Ficoll density gradient centrifugation. Sorted cell populations were confirmed by FACS to exceed 90% purity. Counted from cysteine to phenylalanine, this CDR3 has 14 amino acids. The DNA shown is the 42-base CDR3, in frame from base 1. As encoded in the germline V gene (reference sequence), CDR1 is DFQATT while CDR2 is SNEGSKA. V is cut back by 5 bases and J by 6 bases, with 6 bases in the junction unmatched.

This receptor was taken from a female donor with breast cancer. The chain uses TRBV20-1 and TRBJ2-3, and 12 bases in between align with TRBD2. Sample: naive CD4+ T cells sorted from blood. Per the publication, the cell subset or site label means: naive CD4+ T cells, CD4+CD45RA+CD25-. CDR3 loop: CSAGLAGRVDTQYF. The nucleotide sequence reads TGCAGTGCTGGACTAGCGGGAAGAGTTGATACGCAGTATTTT.